This T cell receptor (beta chain) was profiled in a study of OX40 agonist ivuxolimab in advanced cancers. Across the whole study: Patients treated during dose escalation were battling hepatocellular carcinoma, melanoma, renal cell or head and neck cancer.

Using immunoSEQ multiplex PCR, the repertoire was profiled, and TCRdb retains in-frame clones only, with some absent. This sample has about 100,000 clones; approximately 90% occur once, and the top ten carry about 1.2%. In germline, CDR1 is SGHTA, CDR2 FQGNSA. Trimming took 2 bases from V and 10 from J, leaving 14 bases between them. The CDR3 has 14 residues. Points from the study as a whole: On average, CD8+ T cells showed a greater number of expanded clones than CD4+.

Concerning this clone itself: What it recognizes is unknown.

The rearrangement uses TRBV7-2 and TRBJ1-4; D not resolved. The TCR was taken from an adult with an advanced solid tumor such as melanoma, head and neck, liver or kidney cancer. The sample was CD4+ or CD8+ T cells sorted from blood, taken in a trial of the OX40 agonist ivuxolimab. Here the CDR3 DNA reads TGTGCCAGCAGCTTATTTACAGACTCAGGAAAACTGTTTTTT. Translated, it gives CASSLFTDSGKLFF.